Listed below are T cell receptor beta chains from one sample, sequenced in a study of cytomegalovirus exposure and HLA in healthy donors. Generated by immunoSEQ multiplex PCR, the TCRdb table keeps only in-frame clones and is missing some. The sample yields nearly 100,000 clones, roughly 10% seen once. Sequenced: PBMCs. These receptors were collected from a man in his forties or fifties in good health and CMV-seropositive. CDR3s include the opening cysteine and the closing phenylalanine or tryptophan. A D gene is named only where the DNA matches it firmly. The size of a clone is reported for some rows only, either as once, few or many, or as a class for expanded clones.

CDR3 DNA | CDR3 protein | V gene | D gene | clone size | J gene
TGTGCCATCAGTGTAGGGACAGGGGGTCAGCCCCAGCATTTT | CAISVGTGGQPQHF | TRBV10-3 | TRBD1 | few | TRBJ1-5
TGTGCCAGCAGCTTGAGGGAGAACATTCAGTACTTC | CASSLRENIQYF | TRBV5-6 | . | few | TRBJ2-4
TGTGCCAGTTTCCAGGGGTCTGGAAACACCATATATTTT | CASFQGSGNTIYF | TRBV6-1 | . | few | TRBJ1-3
TGTGCCAGCAGCCCAAACTGGCGGGAAGGGAATGAGCAGTTCTTC | CASSPNWREGNEQFF | TRBV7-9 | . | . | TRBJ2-1
TGTGCCACGGACCGACCTGGGACAGGGAATCCCGAAGCTTTCTTT | CATDRPGTGNPEAFF | TRBV28 | TRBD1 | . | TRBJ1-1
TGTGCCAGCAGTTACGACAGTGCCTACGAGCAGTACTTC | CASSYDSAYEQYF | TRBV6-6 | . | . | TRBJ2-7
TGTGCCAGCAGCTCCGCCCTAGGTTCCTACAATGAGCAGTTCTTC | CASSSALGSYNEQFF | TRBV27 | . | . | TRBJ2-1
TGTGCCAGCAGCCAAGAGCCAGCGGGCGAACCCTACAATGAGCAGTTCTTC | CASSQEPAGEPYNEQFF | TRBV4-2 | . | few | TRBJ2-1
TGTGCCAGCAGCTTTCTTAGCGGGGGGTACGAGCAGTACTTC | CASSFLSGGYEQYF | TRBV7-2 | TRBD2 | . | TRBJ2-7
TGTGCCAGCAAGGGACTTAGCACAGATACGCAGTATTTT | CASKGLSTDTQYF | TRBV2 | . | few | TRBJ2-3
TGCAGCGCACTTCCAGGGGGAGGTCGAGAGACCCAGTACTTC | CSALPGGGRETQYF | TRBV29-1 | . | . | TRBJ2-5
TGTGCCAGCAGCCGTGACGGGGGTCTCTATGGCTACACCTTC | CASSRDGGLYGYTF | TRBV7-2 | . | few | TRBJ1-2
TGTGCCAGCAGCTCCCGCGGGACAGGGTATAATTCACCCCTCCACTTT | CASSSRGTGYNSPLHF | TRBV5-6 | TRBD1 | few | TRBJ1-6
TGTGCCAGCAGCTTAGTCAGAGGATCCTACGAGCAGTACTTC | CASSLVRGSYEQYF | TRBV11-2 | . | once | TRBJ2-7
TGTGCCAGCAGTGGAGTTTCGGCGGGGGAACTGTTTTTT | CASSGVSAGELFF | TRBV6-5 | . | . | TRBJ1-4
TGTGCCAGCAGTTACTCGAGAAGCTCCTACAATGAGCAGTTCTTC | CASSYSRSSYNEQFF | TRBV6-6 | . | . | TRBJ2-1